This passage covers 15 T cell receptor beta chains from one sample sequenced in a study of regulatory T cells in long-lasting Graves disease. Through Arm-PCR of CDR3 regions and iRepertoire HTBI primers, TCR beta libraries were built. Each CDR3 protein is one row after TCRdb ran MiXCR on the multiplex PCR reads. The sample has hundreds of thousands of distinct CDR3 sequences; over 15% are singletons. Time point specified: newly diagnosed GD, antithyroid drugs for less than 3 months. Following extraction of RNA from PBMCs, that RNA was used to make the TCR library. The same data also went into a second study, on T cells in Graves' hyperthyroidism and ophthalmopathy.

Sample: peripheral blood mononuclear cells (PBMCs), taken at new diagnosis, from a patient treated with antithyroid drugs. All receptors derive from a young woman with Graves disease.

Notes on this clonotype: A much larger clone differs from this one at a single base, so this may be a read error. V and J are TRBV6-2 or TRBV6-3 and TRBJ2-7; D uncertain. V lost 4 bases and J lost 9, with 13 bases in between. This CDR3 spans 12 amino acids. The germline V gene encodes CDR1 MNHEY and CDR2 SVGEGT. This CDR3 is CASSLKGKVQYF. CDR3 sequence (DNA): TGTGCCAGCAGTTTGAAGGGAAAGGTGCAGTACTTC.

This clonotype was seen just once. CDR3 sequence reads: CASSARLRGHNEQFF. CDR3 DNA: TGTGCCAGTAGTGCTCGCCTCCGGGGGCACAATGAGCAGTTCTTC. This chain uses TRBV19 with TRBJ2-1, with D tentatively TRBD1 or TRBD2 (6 bases each). V was pared by 5 bases and J by 5 bases, with 16 bases between. Germline V gene lookup returns CDR1 LNHDA and CDR2 SQIVND (reference sequence). CDR3 length equals 15 residues.

This clonotype occurred many times. This chain connects TRBV7-2 to TRBJ2-5, with 10 bases lining up with TRBD2. V lost 1 base to trimming and J lost 3 bases; unmatched junction nucleotides: 5. Germline V gene lookup returns CDR1 SGHTA and CDR2 FQGNSA. The CDR3 consists of 16 residues. Here the CDR3 reads CASSLGSGRVEETQYF. The CDR3 DNA reads as TGTGCCAGCAGCTTAGGAAGCGGGAGGGTCGAAGAGACCCAGTACTTC. Supplemented by reference TRBV7-2 and TRBJ2-5, the full variable domain reads GAGVSQSPSNKVTEKGKDVELRCDPISGHTALYWYRQSLGQGLEFLIYFQGNSAPDKSGLPSDRFSAERTGGSVSTLTIQRTQQEDSAVYLCASSLGSGRVEETQYFGPGTRLLVL.

This clonotype was counted at least ten times. V usage is TRBV28 and J usage is TRBJ2-7; D is undetermined. This CDR3 comprises 14 residues. V lost 8 bases and J lost 0, with 14 bases in between. Germline assignment: CDR1 MDHEN and CDR2 SYDVKM. The CDR3, as DNA: TGTGCCAGCTCGTTGCAGTTTAGCTCCTACGAGCAGTACTTC. Its protein product is CASSLQFSSYEQYF.

This clonotype has just a few counts. The gene calls are TRBV18 and TRBJ1-4; D is ambiguous. The CDR3 loop spans 15 amino acids. The V gene lost 3 bases and the J gene lost 3 bases, with 11 bases spanning the gap. Germline V lookup: CDR1 KGHSH, CDR2 LQKENI. The CDR3 sequence: CASSPPSESNEKLFF. The CDR3 coding sequence is TGTGCCAGCTCACCCCCCAGCGAATCTAATGAAAAACTGTTTTTT.

The CDR3: CASSQEGLAGRETQYF. The CDR3 bases are TGTGCCAGCAGCCAAGAGGGACTAGCGGGACGAGAGACCCAGTACTTC. The V gene is TRBV4-2, the J gene TRBJ2-5, with 13 positions matching TRBD2. CDR1 and CDR2 from the germline V gene are LGHNA and YNFKEQ. CDR3 length: 16 amino acids. Trimming at V came to 0 bases and at J to 4 bases, leaving 2 bases not matched to a gene.

This clonotype was counted many times. This chain links TRBV2 with TRBJ1-4; D is unresolved. With 4 bases removed from V and 4 bases from J, the gap between germline ends came to 13 bases. Germline V CDR1 and CDR2: SNHLY, FYNNEI. The CDR3 runs to 15 residues. The DNA of the CDR3 is TGTGCCAGCAGTGGGCCGGGTTTAGGTAATGAAAAACTGTTTTTT. Protein product: CASSGPGLGNEKLFF.

The chain is built from TRBV10-1 and TRBJ2-1; TRBD1 aligns across 9 bases. The CDR3 length is 15 residues. CDR1 and CDR2 (germline): WNHNN, SYGVQD (reference sequence). V lost 4 bases, J lost 5 bases, and 6 bases stayed unmatched. The chain's CDR3 is CASSVGTGYDNEQFF. CDR3 DNA: TGCGCCAGCAGTGTGGGGACAGGGTACGACAATGAGCAGTTCTTC.

This sequence joins TRBV10-3 and TRBJ2-5; 8 positions agree with TRBD2. CDR3 length: 15 amino acids. CDR1 ENHRY and CDR2 SYGVKD come from the germline V gene. With V trimmed by 0 bases and J by 5 bases, 5 bases remained unmatched. The CDR3 region has the DNA TGTGCCATCAGTGAGTCGGCGGGAGGCCGGGAGACCCAGTACTTC. It encodes CAISESAGGRETQYF.

A remark on this clonotype: A single base separates this from a much larger clone, so it may be a read error. The V call is TRBV27, the J call TRBJ1-2; tentative D call: TRBD1 (5 bases). CDR3 length: 18 amino acids. V lost 7 bases and J 3 bases, leaving 27 bases between the germline ends. The germline V gene has CDR1 MNHEY and CDR2 SMNVEV (reference sequence). CDR3 protein: CASKLRGGLGFSYYGYTF. The CDR3 bases are TGTGCCAGCAAGCTGCGGGGCGGGTTAGGTTTTTCTTACTATGGCTACACCTTC.

This clonotype was picked up many times. The gene calls are TRBV24-1 and TRBJ2-1, with TRBD2 matching 7 bases. V gave up 4 bases and J gave up 0 bases; unmatched junction bases: 20. Germline V CDR1 and CDR2: KGHDR, SFDVKD. The CDR3 has 21 amino acids. The CDR3 loop is CATSEGGVGAGRYSSYNEQFF. The CDR3 nucleotides are TGTGCCACCAGTGAGGGGGGGGTCGGGGCCGGACGATATAGCTCCTACAATGAGCAGTTCTTC.

This clonotype was counted at least ten times. J is TRBJ1-5 and V is TRBV30; no definite D call. V was cut by 0 bases and J by 8 bases, with 8 bases left in between. Germline CDR1 reads GTSNPN; CDR2 reads SVGIG (reference sequence). This CDR3 is 12 amino acids long. The CDR3 sequence: CAWSVRSKPQHF. CDR3 coding DNA: TGTGCCTGGAGTGTACGGTCTAAGCCCCAGCATTTT.

This clonotype was found many times. J is TRBJ2-1 and V is TRBV11-2, with 11 bases identical to TRBD2. J lost 3 bases, V lost 5 bases, and 15 bases had no gene match. Germline lookup yields CDR1 SGHAT and CDR2 FQNNGV. The CDR3 runs 19 residues. The CDR3 coding sequence is TGTGCCAGCAGCCAAAGGGGGCAATCAACTAGCGGGGGCTACAATGAGCAGTTCTTC. Translation: CASSQRGQSTSGGYNEQFF.

At least ten counts were recorded for this clonotype. This rearrangement joins TRBV5-1 to TRBJ2-1, with 7 bases identical to TRBD2. The junction had 11 bases not matched to a gene; V was cut back by 4 bases and J by 1 base. The length of the CDR3 is 17 residues. The germline V gene encodes CDR1 SGHRS and CDR2 YFSETQ. The CDR3 coding sequence is TGCGCCAGCAGCGCCGGAGGGACGGGAGGATCCTACAATGAGCAGTTCTTC. Residues: CASSAGGTGGSYNEQFF.

A few counts support this clonotype. This chain connects TRBV3-1 to TRBJ1-5; TRBD1 aligns across 7 bases. After removal of 4 bases from V and 0 bases from J, the junction contained 9 bases not matched to a gene. The CDR3 runs 17 residues. Germline values: CDR1 LGHDT, CDR2 YNNKEL (reference sequence). DNA for the CDR3: TGTGCCAGCAGCCCGACAGGGTCTGGGTATAGCAATCAGCCCCAGCATTTT. Translating gives CASSPTGSGYSNQPQHF.